The source of this TCR beta chain is a study of T-cell reconstitution after alpha-beta-depleted transplantation in children. Germline values: CDR1 SQVTM, CDR2 ANQGSEA. This CDR3 is built from 13 residues. V shed 1 base, J shed 1 base, and the junction held 1 base outside the gene matches. The authors prepared the TCRbeta library with unique molecular identifiers. TCRdb passed the PCR reads through MiXCR, listing each CDR3 protein once. The top ten hold approximately 4.5% of the sample, which has hundreds of thousands of distinct CDR3 sequences, 16% seen once. Study-level results: By about two months after transplant, alpha-beta T cells reportedly arose from several hundred graft clones that had expanded. Recipient T cells and thymic progenitors that survived were the source of the high TCRbeta diversity seen at day 60 in some patients.

This clonotype was seen at least ten times. The antigen is unknown. This chain joins TRBV29-1 and TRBJ2-7; 7 nucleotides line up with TRBD1. The sample consisted of PBMCs, mostly from graft donor cells, taken 360 days after TCRalphabeta/CD19-depleted stem cell transplant. The receptor's source is a male patient aged 10 to 17 who had a stem cell transplant for acute lymphoblastic leukemia, so the T cells may come from the graft donor. CDR3 protein: CSVEGDSSYEQYF. The CDR3 DNA follows: TGCAGCGTTGAAGGGGACAGTTCCTACGAGCAGTACTTC.